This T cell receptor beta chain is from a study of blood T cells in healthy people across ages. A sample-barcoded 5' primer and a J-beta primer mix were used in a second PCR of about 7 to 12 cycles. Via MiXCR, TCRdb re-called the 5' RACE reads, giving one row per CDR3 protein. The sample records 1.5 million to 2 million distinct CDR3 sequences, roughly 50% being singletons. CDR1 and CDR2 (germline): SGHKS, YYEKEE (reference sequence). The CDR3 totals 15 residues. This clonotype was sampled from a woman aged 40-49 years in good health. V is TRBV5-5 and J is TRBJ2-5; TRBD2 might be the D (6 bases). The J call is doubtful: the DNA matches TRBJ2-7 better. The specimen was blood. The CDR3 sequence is CASSLVSGDEYEQYF. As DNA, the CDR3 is TGTGCCAGCAGCTTGGTATCGGGAGATGAGTACGAGCAGTACTTC.